The present T cell receptor (beta chain) was sequenced within a study of T cell repertoires in cytomegalovirus infection. As for the study in general: Indicated by public TCR beta signatures were CMV infection and matching HLA type.

Overall study findings and caveats: HLA-C-restricted CMV-specific TCR beta clonotypes prevailed in the ex vivo response.

Germline CDR1 and CDR2: SGHVS and FNYEAQ. This CDR3 is 14 amino acids long. V lost 1 base, J lost 4 bases, and 10 bases lay in between. TCRdb reanalysed the reads using MiXCR and keeps one entry per CDR3 protein. Here the sample spans about 600,000 distinct CDR3 sequences, approximately 24% being singletons. This clonotype was detected ten times or more. What it binds is not known. The source material was CD8+ T cells from PBMCs. The rearrangement joins TRBV7-6 to TRBJ1-1; D gene unclear. This receptor was obtained from a human donor in good health (CMV status not recorded). Some clones in this sample may be carry-over from other donors' samples. The CDR3 nucleotides read TGTGCCAGCAGCTTAGACCCGGGGAGCACTGAAGCTTTCTTT. The encoded protein is CASSLDPGSTEAFF.